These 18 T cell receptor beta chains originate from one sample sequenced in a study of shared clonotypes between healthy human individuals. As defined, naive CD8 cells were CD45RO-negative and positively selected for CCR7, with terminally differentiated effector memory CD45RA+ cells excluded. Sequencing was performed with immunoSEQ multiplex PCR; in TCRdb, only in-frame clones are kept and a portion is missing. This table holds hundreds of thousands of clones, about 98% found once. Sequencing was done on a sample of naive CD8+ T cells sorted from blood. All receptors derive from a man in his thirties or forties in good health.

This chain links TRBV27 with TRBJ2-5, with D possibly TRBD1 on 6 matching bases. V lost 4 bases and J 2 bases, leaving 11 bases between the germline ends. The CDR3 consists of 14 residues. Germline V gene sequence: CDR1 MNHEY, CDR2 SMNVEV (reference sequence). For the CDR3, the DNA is TGTGCCAGCAGTTGGGGACATAATCAAGAGACCCAGTACTTC. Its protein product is CASSWGHNQETQYF.

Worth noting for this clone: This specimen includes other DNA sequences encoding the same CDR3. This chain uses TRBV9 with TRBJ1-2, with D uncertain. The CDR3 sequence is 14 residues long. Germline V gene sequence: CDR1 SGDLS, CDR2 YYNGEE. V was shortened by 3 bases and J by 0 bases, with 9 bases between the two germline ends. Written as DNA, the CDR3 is TGTGCCAGCAGCGCTCGAGATCCTAACTATGGCTACACCTTC. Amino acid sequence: CASSARDPNYGYTF.

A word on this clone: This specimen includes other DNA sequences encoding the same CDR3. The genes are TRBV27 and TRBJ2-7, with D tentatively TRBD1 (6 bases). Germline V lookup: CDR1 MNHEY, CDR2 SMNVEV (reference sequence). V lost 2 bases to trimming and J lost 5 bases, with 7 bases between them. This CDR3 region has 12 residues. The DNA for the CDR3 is TGTGCCAGCAGTTTAGGGGGCAACGAGCAGTACTTC. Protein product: CASSLGGNEQYF.

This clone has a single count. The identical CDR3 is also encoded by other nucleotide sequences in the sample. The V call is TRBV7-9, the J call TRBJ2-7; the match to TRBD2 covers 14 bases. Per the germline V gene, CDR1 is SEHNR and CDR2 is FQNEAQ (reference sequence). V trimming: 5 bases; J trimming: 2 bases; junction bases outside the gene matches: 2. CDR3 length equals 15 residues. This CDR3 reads CASSLGLAGAYEQYF. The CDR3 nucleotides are TGTGCCAGCAGCCTGGGACTAGCGGGAGCCTACGAGCAGTACTTC.

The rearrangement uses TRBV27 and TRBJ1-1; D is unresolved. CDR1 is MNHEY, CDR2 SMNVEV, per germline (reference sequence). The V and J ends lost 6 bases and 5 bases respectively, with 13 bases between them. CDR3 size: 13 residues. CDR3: CASSRSEVTEAFF. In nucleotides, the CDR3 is TGTGCCAGCAGCAGGTCCGAAGTAACTGAAGCTTTCTTT.

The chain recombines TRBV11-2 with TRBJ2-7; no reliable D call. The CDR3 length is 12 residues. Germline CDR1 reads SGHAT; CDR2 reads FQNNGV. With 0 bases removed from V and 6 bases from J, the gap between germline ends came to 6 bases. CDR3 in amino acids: CASSLDISEQYF. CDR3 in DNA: TGTGCCAGCAGCTTAGATATAAGCGAGCAGTACTTC.

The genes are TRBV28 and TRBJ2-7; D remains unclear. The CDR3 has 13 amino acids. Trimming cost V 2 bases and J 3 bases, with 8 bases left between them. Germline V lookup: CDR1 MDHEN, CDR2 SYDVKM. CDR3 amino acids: CASSLRQDYEQYF. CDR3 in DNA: TGTGCCAGCAGTTTAAGGCAAGACTACGAGCAGTACTTC.

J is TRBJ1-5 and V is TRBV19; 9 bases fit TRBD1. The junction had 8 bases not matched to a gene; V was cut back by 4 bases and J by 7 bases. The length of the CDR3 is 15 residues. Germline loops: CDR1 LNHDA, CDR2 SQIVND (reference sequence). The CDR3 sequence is CASSNYGQGRQPQHF. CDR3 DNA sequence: TGTGCCAGTAGTAATTATGGACAGGGGAGGCAGCCCCAGCATTTT.

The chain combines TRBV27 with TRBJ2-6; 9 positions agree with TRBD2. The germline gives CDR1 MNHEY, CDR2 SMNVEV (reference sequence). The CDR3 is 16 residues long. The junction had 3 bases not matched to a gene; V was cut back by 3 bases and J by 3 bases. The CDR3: CASSFSGSFGANVLTF. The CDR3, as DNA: TGTGCCAGCAGTTTTAGCGGGAGTTTTGGGGCCAACGTCCTGACTTTC.

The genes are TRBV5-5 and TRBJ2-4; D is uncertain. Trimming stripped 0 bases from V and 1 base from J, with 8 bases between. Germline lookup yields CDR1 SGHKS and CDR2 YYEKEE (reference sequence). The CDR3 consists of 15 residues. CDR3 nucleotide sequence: TGTGCCAGCAGCTTGGAGGTAGGGGCCAAAAACATTCAGTACTTC. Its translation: CASSLEVGAKNIQYF.

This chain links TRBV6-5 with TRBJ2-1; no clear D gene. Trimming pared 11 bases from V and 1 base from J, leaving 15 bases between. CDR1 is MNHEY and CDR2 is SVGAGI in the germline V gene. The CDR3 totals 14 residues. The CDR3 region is CASSEGSSYNEQFF. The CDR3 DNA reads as TGTGCCTCCTCGGAAGGAAGTTCCTACAATGAGCAGTTCTTC.

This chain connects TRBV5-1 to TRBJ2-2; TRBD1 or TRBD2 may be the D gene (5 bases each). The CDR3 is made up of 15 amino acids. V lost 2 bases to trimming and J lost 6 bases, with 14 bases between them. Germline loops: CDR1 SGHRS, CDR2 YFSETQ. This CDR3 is CASSLGTGTPGELFF. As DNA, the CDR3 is TGCGCCAGCAGCTTAGGGACGGGTACTCCCGGGGAGCTGTTTTTT.

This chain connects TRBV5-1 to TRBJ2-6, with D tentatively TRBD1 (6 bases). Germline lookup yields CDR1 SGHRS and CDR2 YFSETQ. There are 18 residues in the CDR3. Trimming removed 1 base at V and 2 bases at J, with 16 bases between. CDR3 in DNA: TGCGCCAGCAGCTTGTACGCCAGGGGATTTACTGGGGCCAACGTCCTGACTTTC. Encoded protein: CASSLYARGFTGANVLTF.

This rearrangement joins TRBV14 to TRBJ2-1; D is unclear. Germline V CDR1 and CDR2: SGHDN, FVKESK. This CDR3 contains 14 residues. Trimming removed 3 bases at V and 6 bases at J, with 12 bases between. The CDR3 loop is CASSQILGFNEQFF. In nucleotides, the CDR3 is TGTGCCAGCAGCCAGATTTTGGGTTTCAATGAGCAGTTCTTC.

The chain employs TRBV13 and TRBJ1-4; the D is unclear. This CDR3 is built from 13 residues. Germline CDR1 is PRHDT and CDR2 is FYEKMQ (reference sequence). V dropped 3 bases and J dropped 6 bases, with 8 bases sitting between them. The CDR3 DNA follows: TGTGCCAGCAGCTTGAGGGAGTATGAAAAACTGTTTTTT. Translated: CASSLREYEKLFF.

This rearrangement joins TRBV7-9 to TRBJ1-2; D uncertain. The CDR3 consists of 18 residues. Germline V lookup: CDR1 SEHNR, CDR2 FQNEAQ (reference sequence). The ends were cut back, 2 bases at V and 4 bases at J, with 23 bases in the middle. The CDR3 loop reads CASSLTPVEVPMSYGYTF. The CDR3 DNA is TGTGCCAGCAGCTTAACGCCTGTCGAGGTCCCCATGTCCTATGGCTACACCTTC.

The CDR3 nucleotides read TGTGCCAGCACCTACGTGGACGAGCAGTACTTC. As protein: CASTYVDEQYF. The V and J genes are TRBV6-5 and TRBJ2-7, with D unclear. Trimming left V 7 bases short and J 5 bases short, with 9 bases between. CDR1 and CDR2 from the germline V gene are MNHEY and SVGAGI. The length of the CDR3 is 11 residues.

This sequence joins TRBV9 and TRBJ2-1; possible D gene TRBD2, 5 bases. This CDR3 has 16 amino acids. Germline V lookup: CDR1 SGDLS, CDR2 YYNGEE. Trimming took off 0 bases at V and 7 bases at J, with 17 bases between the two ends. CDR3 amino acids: CASSVGRRGKGNEQFF. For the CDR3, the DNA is TGTGCCAGCAGCGTAGGGAGACGGGGTAAAGGGAATGAGCAGTTCTTC.